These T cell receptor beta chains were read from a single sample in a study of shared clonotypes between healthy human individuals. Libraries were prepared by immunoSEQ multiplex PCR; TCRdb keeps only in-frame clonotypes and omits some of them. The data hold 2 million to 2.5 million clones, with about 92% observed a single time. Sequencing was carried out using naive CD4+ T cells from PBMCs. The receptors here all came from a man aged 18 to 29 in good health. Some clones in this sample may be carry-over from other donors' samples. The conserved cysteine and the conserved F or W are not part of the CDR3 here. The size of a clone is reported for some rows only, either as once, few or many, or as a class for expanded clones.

cdr3_aa: ASSPSPGLTGYT
j_call: TRBJ1-2
clone_size: -
v_call: TRBV5-8

cdr3_aa: ASSDWRGDYEQY
j_call: TRBJ2-7
clone_size: -
v_call: TRBV19

cdr3_aa: ASSHSDTQY
j_call: TRBJ2-3
clone_size: -
v_call: TRBV14

cdr3_aa: ASSPGGQSRQF
j_call: TRBJ2-1
clone_size: -
v_call: TRBV5-1

cdr3_aa: ASSSGTQGGYT
j_call: TRBJ1-2
clone_size: -
v_call: TRBV5-1

cdr3_aa: ASSPARGNIQY
j_call: TRBJ2-4
clone_size: once
v_call: TRBV11-1

cdr3_aa: ATSRDRAVNEKLF
j_call: TRBJ1-4
clone_size: -
v_call: TRBV15

cdr3_aa: ASSHPPIGYT
j_call: TRBJ1-2
clone_size: -
v_call: TRBV18

cdr3_aa: ASSLTSGSSYEQY
j_call: TRBJ2-7
clone_size: -
v_call: TRBV6-1

cdr3_aa: ASSIRVGTEAF
j_call: TRBJ1-1
clone_size: -
v_call: TRBV19

cdr3_aa: ASTGNEKLF
j_call: TRBJ1-4
clone_size: -
v_call: TRBV6-6

cdr3_aa: ASSSIGTGGKETQY
j_call: TRBJ2-5
clone_size: -
v_call: TRBV28

cdr3_aa: ASSLWTGGTDTQY
j_call: TRBJ2-3
clone_size: -
v_call: TRBV7-9

cdr3_aa: ASSLGLAGTDTQY
j_call: TRBJ2-3
clone_size: once
v_call: TRBV9

cdr3_aa: ASSPRQEYAGYT
j_call: TRBJ1-2
clone_size: -
v_call: TRBV18

cdr3_aa: ASSTTSGRATNNEQF
j_call: TRBJ2-1
clone_size: -
v_call: TRBV5-1

cdr3_aa: ASSPRSNQPQH
j_call: TRBJ1-5
clone_size: -
v_call: TRBV2

cdr3_aa: ASGKQGARTEAF
j_call: TRBJ1-1
clone_size: -
v_call: TRBV28

cdr3_aa: ASSLRGLGYNEQF
j_call: TRBJ2-1
clone_size: -
v_call: TRBV7-2

cdr3_aa: ASSVGYRGPNYGYT
j_call: TRBJ1-2
clone_size: -
v_call: TRBV28

cdr3_aa: ASSASGYGYT
j_call: TRBJ1-2
clone_size: -
v_call: TRBV9

cdr3_aa: ASSLYGQRNTEAF
j_call: TRBJ1-1
clone_size: -
v_call: TRBV7-8

cdr3_aa: SARPFEAF
j_call: TRBJ1-1
clone_size: -
v_call: TRBV20-1

cdr3_aa: ASSAGEMNGYT
j_call: TRBJ1-2
clone_size: few
v_call: TRBV7-3

cdr3_aa: ASSEGGGYGYT
j_call: TRBJ1-2
clone_size: -
v_call: TRBV6-1

cdr3_aa: AWSSSFYGYT
j_call: TRBJ1-2
clone_size: few
v_call: TRBV30

cdr3_aa: ASSRKLQMTGVYEQY
j_call: TRBJ2-7
clone_size: -
v_call: TRBV4-1

cdr3_aa: ASSLGLSRTEAF
j_call: TRBJ1-1
clone_size: -
v_call: TRBV27

cdr3_aa: ASNPTLRGLGKNIQY
j_call: TRBJ2-4
clone_size: -
v_call: TRBV19

cdr3_aa: ASKGTGVNQPQH
j_call: TRBJ1-5
clone_size: -
v_call: TRBV19

cdr3_aa: ASSLVRSRLGGYT
j_call: TRBJ1-2
clone_size: -
v_call: TRBV5-6

cdr3_aa: ASSYSLSGTQH
j_call: TRBJ1-5
clone_size: few
v_call: TRBV6-5

cdr3_aa: SVERRGVV
j_call: TRBJ2-1
clone_size: once
v_call: TRBV29-1

cdr3_aa: AWSAGLYNEQF
j_call: TRBJ2-1
clone_size: once
v_call: TRBV30

cdr3_aa: ASSVSWALQNTIY
j_call: TRBJ1-3
clone_size: -
v_call: TRBV7-6

cdr3_aa: AISGPNNEQF
j_call: TRBJ2-1
clone_size: -
v_call: TRBV10-3

cdr3_aa: ASSLVGNDQPQH
j_call: TRBJ1-5
clone_size: once
v_call: TRBV7-8

cdr3_aa: ASSDRPYEQY
j_call: TRBJ2-7
clone_size: -
v_call: TRBV27

cdr3_aa: ASSKTLAGEETQY
j_call: TRBJ2-5
clone_size: -
v_call: TRBV7-6